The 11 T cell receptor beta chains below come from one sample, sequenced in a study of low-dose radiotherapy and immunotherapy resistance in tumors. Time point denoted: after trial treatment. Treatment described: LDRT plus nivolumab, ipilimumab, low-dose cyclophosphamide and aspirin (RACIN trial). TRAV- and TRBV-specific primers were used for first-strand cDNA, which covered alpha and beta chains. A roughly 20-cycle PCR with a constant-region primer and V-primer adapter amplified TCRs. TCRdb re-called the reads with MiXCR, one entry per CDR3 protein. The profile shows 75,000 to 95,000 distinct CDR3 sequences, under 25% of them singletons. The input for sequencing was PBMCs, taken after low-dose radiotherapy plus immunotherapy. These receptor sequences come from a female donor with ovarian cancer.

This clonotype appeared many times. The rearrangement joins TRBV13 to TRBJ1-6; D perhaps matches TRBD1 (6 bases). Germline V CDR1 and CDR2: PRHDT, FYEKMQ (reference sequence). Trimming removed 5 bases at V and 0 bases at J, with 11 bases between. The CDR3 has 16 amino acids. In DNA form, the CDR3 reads TGTGCCAGCAGCCCCAAGACAGGCTCCTATAATTCACCCCTCCACTTT. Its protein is CASSPKTGSYNSPLHF.

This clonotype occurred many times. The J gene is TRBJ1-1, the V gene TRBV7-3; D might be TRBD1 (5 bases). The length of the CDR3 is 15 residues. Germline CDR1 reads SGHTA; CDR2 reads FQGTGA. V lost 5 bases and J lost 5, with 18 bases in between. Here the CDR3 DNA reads TGTGCCAGCAGCCCAAAAAACGGGGCTTTGACTGAAGCTTTCTTT. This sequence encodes CASSPKNGALTEAFF.

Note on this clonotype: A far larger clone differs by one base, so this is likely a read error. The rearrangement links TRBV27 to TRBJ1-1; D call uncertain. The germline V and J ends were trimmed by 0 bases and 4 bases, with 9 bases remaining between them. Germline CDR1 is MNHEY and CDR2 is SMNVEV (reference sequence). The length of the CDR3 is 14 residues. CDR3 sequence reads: CASSLSGSCTEAFF. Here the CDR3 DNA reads TGTGCCAGCAGTTTATCAGGTAGTTGCACTGAAGCTTTCTTT.

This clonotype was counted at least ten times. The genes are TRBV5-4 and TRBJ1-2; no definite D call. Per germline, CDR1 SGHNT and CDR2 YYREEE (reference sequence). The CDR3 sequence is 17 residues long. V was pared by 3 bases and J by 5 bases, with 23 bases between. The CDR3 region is CASSSASRTLNTYGYTF. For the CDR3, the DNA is TGTGCCAGCAGCTCCGCTTCCCGGACCCTAAATACGTATGGCTACACCTTC.

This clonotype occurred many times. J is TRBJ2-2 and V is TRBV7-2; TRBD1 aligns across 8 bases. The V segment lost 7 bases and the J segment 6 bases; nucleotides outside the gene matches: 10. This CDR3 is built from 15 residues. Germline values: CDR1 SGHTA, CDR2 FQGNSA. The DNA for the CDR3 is TGTGCCAGCACTAGGTCCGGGACAGGCCCCGGGGAGCTGTTTTTT. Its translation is CASTRSGTGPGELFF.

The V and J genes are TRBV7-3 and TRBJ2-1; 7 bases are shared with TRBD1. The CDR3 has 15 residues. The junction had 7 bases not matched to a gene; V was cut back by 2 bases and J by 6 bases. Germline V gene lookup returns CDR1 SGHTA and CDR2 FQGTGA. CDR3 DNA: TGTGCCAGCAGCTTATCCGGGACAGCCTTCAATGAGCAGTTCTTC. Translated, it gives CASSLSGTAFNEQFF.

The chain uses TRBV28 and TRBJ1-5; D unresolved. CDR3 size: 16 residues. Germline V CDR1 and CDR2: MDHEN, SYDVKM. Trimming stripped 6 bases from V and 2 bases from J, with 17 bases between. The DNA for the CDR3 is TGTGCCAGCAGGGAAAATCCGGTGAGGGGCAATCAGCCCCAGCATTTT. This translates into CASRENPVRGNQPQHF.

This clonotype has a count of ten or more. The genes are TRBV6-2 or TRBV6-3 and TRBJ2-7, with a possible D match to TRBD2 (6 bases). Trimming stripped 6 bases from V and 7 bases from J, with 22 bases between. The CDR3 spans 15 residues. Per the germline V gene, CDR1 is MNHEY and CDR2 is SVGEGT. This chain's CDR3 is CASRPQNGRGGEQYF. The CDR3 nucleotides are TGTGCCAGCAGACCCCAAAACGGGCGGGGTGGGGAGCAGTACTTC.

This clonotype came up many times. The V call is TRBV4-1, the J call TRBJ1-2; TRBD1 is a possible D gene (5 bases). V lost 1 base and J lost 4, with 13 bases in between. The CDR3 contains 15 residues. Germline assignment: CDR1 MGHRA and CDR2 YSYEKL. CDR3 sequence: CASSQGNDGAYGYTF. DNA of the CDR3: TGCGCCAGCAGCCAAGGGAACGACGGGGCCTATGGCTACACCTTC.

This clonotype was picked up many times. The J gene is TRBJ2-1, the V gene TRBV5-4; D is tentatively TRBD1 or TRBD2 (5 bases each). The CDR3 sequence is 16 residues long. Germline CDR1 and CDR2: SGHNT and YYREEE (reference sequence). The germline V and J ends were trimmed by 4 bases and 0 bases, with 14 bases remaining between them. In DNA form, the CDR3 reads TGTGCCAGCAGCCAGGTGGGGGACCCCTCCTACAATGAGCAGTTCTTC. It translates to CASSQVGDPSYNEQFF.

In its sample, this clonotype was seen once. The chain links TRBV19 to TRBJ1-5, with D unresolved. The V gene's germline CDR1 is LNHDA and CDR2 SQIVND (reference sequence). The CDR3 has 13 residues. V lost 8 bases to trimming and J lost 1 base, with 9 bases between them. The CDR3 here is CASATASNQPQHF. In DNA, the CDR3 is TGTGCCAGTGCAACAGCGAGCAATCAGCCCCAGCATTTT.